The 27 T cell receptor beta chains below all came from one sample that was sequenced in a study of OX40 agonist ivuxolimab in advanced cancers. Sequenced by immunoSEQ multiplex PCR; TCRdb stores in-frame clones only, minus some. Of approximately 98,000 clones detected, less than 95% appear once; the ten largest clones hold around 0.64%. The specimen was CD4+ or CD8+ T cells sorted from blood, collected in a trial of the OX40 agonist ivuxolimab. These receptors all come from an adult with an advanced solid tumor such as melanoma, head and neck, liver or kidney cancer.

In DNA form, the CDR3 reads TGTGCCAGCAGGCCGGGGACTAGCGGGGATTACGAGCAGTACTTC. It specifies CASRPGTSGDYEQYF. The J gene is TRBJ2-7, the V gene TRBV6-1; 13 bases are shared with TRBD2. CDR3 length: 15 residues. Germline values: CDR1 MNHNS, CDR2 SASEGT. Losses at the gene ends were 6 bases for V and 4 bases for J; bases not matched to a gene: 6.

The J gene is TRBJ2-5, the V gene TRBV7-3, with D possibly TRBD1 on 7 matching bases. The V end was cut by 5 bases, the J end by 4 bases, with 17 bases between. This CDR3 is built from 15 residues. The V gene's germline CDR1 is SGHTA and CDR2 FQGTGA. CDR3 sequence: CASSPSRGARETQYF. The CDR3 region has the DNA TGTGCCAGCAGCCCCAGCAGGGGGGCCCGAGAGACCCAGTACTTC.

This rearrangement joins TRBV5-6 to TRBJ2-5, with 8 bases fitting TRBD2. Per the germline V gene, CDR1 is SGHDT and CDR2 is YYEEEE. Trimming removed 0 bases from V and 1 base from J; junction bases left unmatched: 2. The length of the CDR3 is 15 residues. For the CDR3, the DNA is TGTGCCAGCAGCTTGGTCGGGAGGGCCCAAGAGACCCAGTACTTC. It is translated as CASSLVGRAQETQYF.

This clone was seen only once. The V and J genes are TRBV29-1 and TRBJ2-3, with D possibly matching TRBD1 (5 bases). V gave up 7 bases and J gave up 4 bases, with 18 bases separating them. Germline CDR1 SQVTM, CDR2 ANQGSEA. The CDR3 is made up of 14 amino acids. The DNA of the CDR3 is TGCAGCGGCACAATACAGGCTGTATCAGATACGCAGTATTTT. It is translated as CSGTIQAVSDTQYF.

The V call is TRBV2, the J call TRBJ1-6; the D gene is possibly TRBD1 (5 bases). Germline values: CDR1 SNHLY, CDR2 FYNNEI. This CDR3 contains 13 residues. V was pared by 6 bases and J by 6 bases, with 9 bases between. The CDR3 DNA reads TGTGCCAGCAGGGAGCAGGGTAATTCACCCCTCCACTTT. It encodes CASREQGNSPLHF.

V and J are TRBV18 and TRBJ2-5, with 11 nucleotides matching TRBD2. The CDR3 totals 16 residues. CDR1 KGHSH and CDR2 LQKENI come from the germline V gene. V trimming: 4 bases; J trimming: 4 bases; junction bases outside the gene matches: 8. The CDR3 spells CASSRLLAGEGETQYF. CDR3 nucleotide sequence: TGTGCCAGCTCACGTCTACTAGCGGGAGAGGGAGAGACCCAGTACTTC.

The chain joins TRBV9 to TRBJ2-5, with a tentative D call TRBD1 (6 bases). Trimming cost V 4 bases and J 4 bases, with 17 bases left between them. This CDR3 has 15 amino acids. Germline values: CDR1 SGDLS, CDR2 YYNGEE. CDR3 amino acids: CASSQRKDRGETQYF. The CDR3 nucleotides are TGTGCCAGCAGCCAACGGAAGGACAGAGGAGAGACCCAGTACTTC.

The chain links TRBV5-5 to TRBJ2-5; 13 nucleotides agree with TRBD2. The CDR3 is 16 amino acids. The germline gives CDR1 SGHKS, CDR2 YYEKEE (reference sequence). Unmatched junction bases numbered 8, after V lost 4 bases and J lost 5 bases. In DNA, the CDR3 is TGTGCCAGCAGCCTTCTGGGACTAGCGGGAAGGGAGACCCAGTACTTC. Translating it yields CASSLLGLAGRETQYF.

This clone was seen once. The V gene is TRBV27, the J gene TRBJ1-5; D is ambiguous. Germline CDR1 and CDR2: MNHEY and SMNVEV (reference sequence). Trimming pared 5 bases from V and 3 bases from J, leaving 17 bases between. The CDR3 is 16 residues long. CDR3 in DNA: TGTGCCAGCAGTCCTGCCAAGGATCTTTTCAATCAGCCCCAGCATTTT. Translated: CASSPAKDLFNQPQHF.

The chain is built from TRBV5-6 and TRBJ1-1, with D maybe TRBD1 (6 bases). Germline assignment: CDR1 SGHDT and CDR2 YYEEEE. This CDR3 has 15 residues. V was pared by 0 bases and J by 1 base, with 10 bases between. The CDR3 spells CASSLAGAGNTEAFF. The CDR3 region has the DNA TGTGCCAGCAGCTTGGCAGGGGCCGGGAACACTGAAGCTTTCTTT.

This clone was picked up one time. At one end, the junction sequence differs from germline, possibly due to a read error. This sequence joins TRBV9 and TRBJ2-7, with unresolved D. This CDR3 has 13 amino acids. CDR1 and CDR2 (germline): SGDLS, YYNGEE. The chain's CDR3 is CASSVEQATEVTF. The CDR3 nucleotides are TGTGCCAGCAGCGTAGAACAAGCGACCGAGGTCACCTTC.

This chain uses TRBV2 with TRBJ2-3; D perhaps matches TRBD2 (6 bases). The CDR3 contains 13 residues. The ends were cut back, 7 bases at V and 1 base at J, with 9 bases in the middle. CDR1 and CDR2 (germline): SNHLY, FYNNEI. Here the CDR3 DNA reads TGTGCCAGCATTCCGGGAGGCACAGATACGCAGTATTTT. Amino acids: CASIPGGTDTQYF.

This chain connects TRBV18 to TRBJ2-1; 10 bases are shared with TRBD1. Per germline, CDR1 KGHSH and CDR2 LQKENI. Germline trimming cut 5 bases from V and 3 bases from J; bases unmatched to any gene: 4. The CDR3 consists of 15 residues. Written as DNA, the CDR3 is TGTGCCAGCTCAGCCGGGACAGGGGACTACAATGAGCAGTTCTTC. Amino acids: CASSAGTGDYNEQFF.

The CDR3 DNA follows: TGTGCCATCAGTGTAGGAATCTTATACGAGCAGTACTTC. Protein product: CAISVGILYEQYF. J is TRBJ2-7 and V is TRBV10-3, with D unclear. Germline values: CDR1 ENHRY, CDR2 SYGVKD. CDR3 size: 13 residues. V was clipped by 4 bases and J by 4 bases, with 11 bases between them.

The genes are TRBV18 and TRBJ2-2; D could derive from TRBD1 or TRBD2 (5 bases each). V was clipped by 1 base and J by 4 bases, with 10 bases between them. Germline-derived CDR1 and CDR2 are KGHSH and LQKENI. The CDR3 spans 15 residues. CDR3 in DNA: TGTGCCAGCTCACCACAAAAGGGGAGCACCGGGGAGCTGTTTTTT. It yields the protein CASSPQKGSTGELFF.

V gene TRBV18 combines with J gene TRBJ2-2; 7 bases line up with TRBD1. CDR1 and CDR2 (germline): KGHSH, LQKENI. CDR3 length: 13 residues. V lost 4 bases and J lost 5; bases outside the gene matches: 1. The CDR3 spells CASSHRGTGELFF. Here the CDR3 DNA reads TGTGCCAGCTCACACAGGGGAACCGGGGAGCTGTTTTTT. The full variable domain, completed using reference TRBV18 and TRBJ2-2, is NAGVMQNPRHLVRRRGQEARLRCSPMKGHSHVYWYRQLPEEGLKFMVYLQKENIIDESGMPKERFSAEFPKEGPSILRIQQVVRGDSAAYFCASSHRGTGELFFGEGSRLTVL.

This chain connects TRBV15 to TRBJ2-7; D call uncertain. Trimming took 0 bases from V and 3 from J, leaving 6 bases between them. From germline, CDR1 is LNHNV and CDR2 YYDKDF (reference sequence). The CDR3 spans 13 residues. The CDR3 coding sequence is TGTGCCACCAGCAGAGATGCAAACTACGAGCAGTACTTC. This sequence encodes CATSRDANYEQYF.

J is TRBJ1-1 and V is TRBV18; TRBD1 agrees at 9 bases. CDR1 KGHSH and CDR2 LQKENI come from the germline V gene. With 4 bases clipped from V and 1 base from J, the junction kept 1 base outside the gene matches. The CDR3 runs 14 residues. The CDR3 DNA reads as TGTGCCAGCTCACGGGGACAGGGGAACACTGAAGCTTTCTTT. It yields the protein CASSRGQGNTEAFF.

In its sample, this clone was seen once. The chain uses TRBV27 and TRBJ2-5; no definite D call. This CDR3 spans 13 amino acids. Germline V CDR1 and CDR2: MNHEY, SMNVEV (reference sequence). With 2 bases removed from V and 0 bases from J, the gap between germline ends came to 4 bases. The CDR3 here is CASSLGYQETQYF. CDR3 bases: TGTGCCAGCAGTTTAGGATACCAAGAGACCCAGTACTTC.

The chain uses TRBV6-4 and TRBJ1-1; no reliable D call. The CDR3 runs to 15 residues. CDR1 and CDR2 from the germline V gene are MRHNA and SNTAGT. The V and J ends lost 8 bases and 2 bases respectively, with 18 bases between them. CDR3 in amino acids: CASRPTTVRNTEAFF. The CDR3 nucleotides are TGTGCCAGCCGACCGACGACCGTAAGAAACACTGAAGCTTTCTTT.

This chain connects TRBV7-9 to TRBJ1-1, with D possibly being TRBD1 (6 bases). CDR1 and CDR2 from the germline V gene are SEHNR and FQNEAQ (reference sequence). The V gene lost 1 base and the J gene lost 1 base, with 13 bases spanning the gap. The CDR3 is 16 residues long. CDR3 nucleotide sequence: TGTGCCAGCAGCTTAGGATTGGTGGGGGCGAACACTGAAGCTTTCTTT. It is translated as CASSLGLVGANTEAFF.

This clone was counted between two and nine times. V usage is TRBV2 and J usage is TRBJ1-1; D remains unclear. CDR1 SNHLY and CDR2 FYNNEI come from the germline V gene. V lost 8 bases to trimming and J lost 0 bases, with 4 bases between them. CDR3 length equals 11 residues. CDR3 region: CASSVNTEAFF. The DNA of the CDR3 is TGTGCCAGCTCGGTGAACACTGAAGCTTTCTTT. The full variable domain, its missing parts supplied by reference TRBV2 and TRBJ1-1, is EPEVTQTPSHQVTQMGQEVILRCVPISNHLYFYWYRQILGQKVEFLVSFYNNEISEKSEIFDDQFSVERPDGSNFTLKIRSTKLEDSAMYFCASSVNTEAFFGQGTRLTVV.

The chain uses TRBV5-8 and TRBJ1-1; D gene uncertain. Trimming stripped 9 bases from V and 0 bases from J, with 18 bases between. Germline CDR1 and CDR2: SGHTS and YDEGEE. The CDR3 extends over 15 amino acids. The CDR3 DNA reads as TGTGCCACTCCCCCTAAGAGGAGTTTGAACACTGAAGCTTTCTTT. This sequence encodes CATPPKRSLNTEAFF. Full variable domain (remainder filled in from reference TRBV5-8 and TRBJ1-1): EAGVTQSPTHLIKTRGQQATLRCSPISGHTSVYWYQQALGLGLQFLLWYDEGEERNRGNFPPRFSGRQFPNYSSELNVNALELEDSALYLCATPPKRSLNTEAFFGQGTRLTVV.

This clone was observed once. The chain links TRBV30 to TRBJ1-2; D perhaps matches TRBD1 (6 bases). Trimming stripped 5 bases from V and 1 base from J, with 17 bases between. This CDR3 is built from 15 residues. Germline V gene data show CDR1 as GTSNPN and CDR2 as SVGIG (reference sequence). The CDR3, as DNA: TGTGCCTGGGAGGGGGTGGCAGTTAATAACTATGGCTACACCTTC. Its protein is CAWEGVAVNNYGYTF. Full variable domain (rest looked up from reference TRBV30 and TRBJ1-2): SQTIHQWPATLVQPVGSPLSLECTVEGTSNPNLYWYRQAAGRGLQLLFYSVGIGQISSEVPQNLSASRPQDRQFILSSKKLLLSDSGFYLCAWEGVAVNNYGYTFGSGTRLTVV.

The rearrangement links TRBV6-1 to TRBJ1-4; D gene uncertain. The CDR3 loop spans 14 amino acids. V was cut by 0 bases and J by 4 bases, with 6 bases left in between. Germline V gene data show CDR1 as MNHNS and CDR2 as SASEGT. The CDR3 sequence is CASSEAIHNEKLFF. The CDR3 coding sequence is TGTGCCAGCAGTGAAGCAATTCATAATGAAAAACTGTTTTTT.

V is TRBV11-2 and J is TRBJ1-1; no definite D call. Trimming took 1 base from V and 6 from J, leaving 15 bases between them. The length of the CDR3 is 15 residues. The germline V gene has CDR1 SGHAT and CDR2 FQNNGV. The CDR3 region has the DNA TGTGCCAGCAGCTTAGTACACTCGACAAGCGCTGAAGCTTTCTTT. This encodes CASSLVHSTSAEAFF. The full variable domain, its missing parts supplied by reference TRBV11-2 and TRBJ1-1, is EAGVAQSPRYKIIEKRQSVAFWCNPISGHATLYWYQQILGQGPKLLIQFQNNGVVDDSQLPKDRFSAERLKGVDSTLKIQPAKLEDSAVYLCASSLVHSTSAEAFFGQGTRLTVV.

In its sample, this clone was seen a few times. V is TRBV30 and J is TRBJ1-5; the D gene is possibly TRBD1 (5 bases). V was pared by 2 bases and J by 4 bases, with 12 bases between. Germline V gene lookup returns CDR1 GTSNPN and CDR2 SVGIG (reference sequence). The CDR3 has 14 amino acids. Here the CDR3 DNA reads TGTGCCTGGAGTATGGGGCAGCCTAATCAGCCCCAGCATTTT. This gives the protein CAWSMGQPNQPQHF.